Described below is a single T cell receptor beta chain sequence and its context. As yet, its antigen is unknown. The data belong to a study of T cell responses to AZD1222 COVID-19 vaccine. Study findings and constraints: Seropositive status at baseline applied to only a handful of AZD1222 recipients.

The protocol was immunoSEQ multiplex PCR, while the TCRdb copy is restricted to in-frame clones and leaves out a portion. The table shows roughly 70,000 clones, with more than 80% occurring only once. The V end lost 4 bases, the J end lost 2 bases, and 13 bases lay between the germline ends. The germline V gene encodes CDR1 SGHRS and CDR2 YFSETQ. This CDR3 contains 16 residues. This chain uses TRBV5-1 with TRBJ1-6; D call uncertain. Here the sequenced sample was peripheral blood, taken on day 0 of AZD1222 vaccination. The sequence came from an adult in good health. CDR3 nucleotides: TGCGCCAGCAGCCCCACGGACCGGCCCTATAATTCACCCCTCCACTTT. Its protein product is CASSPTDRPYNSPLHF. Variable domain in full (rest from reference TRBV5-1 and TRBJ1-6): KAGVTQTPRYLIKTRGQQVTLSCSPISGHRSVSWYQQTPGQGLQFLFEYFSETQRNKGNFPGRFSGRQFSNSRSEMNVSTLELGDSALYLCASSPTDRPYNSPLHFGNGTRLTVT.